Below, one TCR beta chain is given with its context. Its cognate antigen is unknown. The data were taken from a study of T cell responses to AZD1222 COVID-19 vaccine. Study-wide context: Pooled together were second doses at about 4 or about 12 weeks.

Profiling relied on immunoSEQ multiplex PCR, and the TCRdb table lists in-frame clones only, not all of them. Of about 120,000 clones listed, roughly 90% are singletons. General study points: The peak T cell response came first, and repertoires were sampled only after it. There were mostly white British donors and more females than males, and clonal diversity was possibly underestimated.

V shed 6 bases and J shed 2 bases, with 12 bases lying between them. Germline assignment: CDR1 KGHSH and CDR2 LQKENI. The CDR3 consists of 14 residues. Material: peripheral blood, obtained on day 0 of AZD1222 vaccination. The chain uses TRBV18 and TRBJ2-3; D uncertain. The receptor's source is an adult in good health. In nucleotides, the CDR3 is TGTGCCAGCTCCCAGGAGCTCTACACAGATACGCAGTATTTT. This codes for CASSQELYTDTQYF.